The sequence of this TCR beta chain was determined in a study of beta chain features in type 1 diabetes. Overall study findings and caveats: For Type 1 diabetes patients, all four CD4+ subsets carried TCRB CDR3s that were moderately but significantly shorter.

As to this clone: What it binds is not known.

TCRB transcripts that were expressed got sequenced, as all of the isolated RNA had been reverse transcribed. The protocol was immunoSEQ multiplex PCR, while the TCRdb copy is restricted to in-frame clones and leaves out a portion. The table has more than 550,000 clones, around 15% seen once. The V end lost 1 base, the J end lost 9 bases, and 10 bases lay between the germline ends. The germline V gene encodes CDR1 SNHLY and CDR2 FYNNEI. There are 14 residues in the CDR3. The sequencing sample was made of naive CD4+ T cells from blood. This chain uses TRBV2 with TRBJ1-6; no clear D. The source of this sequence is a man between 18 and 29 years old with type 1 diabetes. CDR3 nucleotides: TGTGCCAGCAGTGAAGGGAGGTGGGTTTCACCCCTCCACTTT. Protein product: CASSEGRWVSPLHF.